The rows below give T cell receptor beta chains drawn from one sample of a study of OX40 agonist ivuxolimab in advanced cancers. The repertoire was sequenced with immunoSEQ multiplex PCR; TCRdb's copy has only in-frame clones and lacks some. The table has under 90,000 clones, more than 80% seen once. The sample here was CD4+ or CD8+ T cells sorted from blood, taken in a trial of the OX40 agonist ivuxolimab. The source is an adult with an advanced solid tumor such as melanoma, head and neck, liver or kidney cancer. Both conserved end residues are trimmed from each CDR3. Each record gives: V gene, J gene, CDR3 protein.

v_call: TRBV11-3
j_call: TRBJ2-3
cdr3_aa: ASSLGQGHADTQY

v_call: TRBV10-3
j_call: TRBJ2-7
cdr3_aa: AISEAGGETYEQY

v_call: TRBV29-1
j_call: TRBJ1-1
cdr3_aa: SAGTVNTEAF

v_call: TRBV9
j_call: TRBJ1-6
cdr3_aa: ASSPGQLNSPLH

v_call: TRBV19
j_call: TRBJ2-2
cdr3_aa: ASSRKEGDSRNTGELF

v_call: TRBV18
j_call: TRBJ2-7
cdr3_aa: ASSPQSYEQY

v_call: TRBV27
j_call: TRBJ1-1
cdr3_aa: ASSRTGGFGNTEAF

v_call: TRBV5-6
j_call: TRBJ1-5
cdr3_aa: ASSNTIGQGNQPQH

v_call: TRBV5-5
j_call: TRBJ2-5
cdr3_aa: ASSLLSGVETQY

v_call: TRBV9
j_call: TRBJ2-7
cdr3_aa: ASSVEGGKAEQY